This T cell receptor beta chain was captured by sequencing in a study of neoadjuvant anti-PD-1 for oral cavity cancer. Here immunoSEQ multiplex PCR was the method, and the copy in TCRdb shows in-frame clones only, minus some. Here the sample spans over 65,000 clones, roughly nine tenths being singletons. The CDR3 totals 14 residues. Germline V gene sequence: CDR1 SEHNR, CDR2 FQNEAQ (reference sequence). The germline V and J ends were trimmed by 1 base and 2 bases, with 8 bases remaining between them. This clone was detected a few times. Time point defined: after neoadjuvant nivolumab, at surgical resection. No culture or expansion preceded analysis of these blood cells.

This material consisted of PBMCs, taken after nivolumab (anti-PD-1) treatment. The rearrangement joins TRBV7-9 to TRBJ2-5, with D unclear. The sequence was obtained from a person aged 40-85 years with oral cavity squamous cell carcinoma. As DNA, the CDR3 is TGTGCCAGCAGCTTAGTATCCGGACAAGAGACCCAGTACTTC. It codes for CASSLVSGQETQYF.